This TCR beta chain is from a study of blood T cell repertoires in COVID-19. The wider study: COVID-19 samples, acute and convalescent, were from the United States, Italy and Spain. PBMCs, B-cell-depleted T cells, or T cells provided the cDNA or gDNA that made up the material.

How the authors handled the data: Cell counts per sample came from amplifying reference gene primers. TCRdb's table, derived via immunoSEQ multiplex PCR, lists solely in-frame clones and lacks some. That table is the source of V, J and clone size, and D and trimming were worked out from the DNA. The sample lists roughly 200,000 clones; approximately 85% were seen once. Germline lookup yields CDR1 SQVTM and CDR2 ANQGSEA. The length of the CDR3 is 12 residues. With 4 bases removed from V and 0 bases from J, the gap between germline ends came to 7 bases. The sequence came from a human donor with active or convalescent COVID-19. The donor label of this sample is uncertain. This sequence joins TRBV29-1 and TRBJ2-7; the D is unclear. The sample consisted of peripheral blood. This CDR3 is CSVVSSSYEQYF. DNA for the CDR3: TGCAGCGTTGTTTCCAGCTCCTACGAGCAGTACTTC.